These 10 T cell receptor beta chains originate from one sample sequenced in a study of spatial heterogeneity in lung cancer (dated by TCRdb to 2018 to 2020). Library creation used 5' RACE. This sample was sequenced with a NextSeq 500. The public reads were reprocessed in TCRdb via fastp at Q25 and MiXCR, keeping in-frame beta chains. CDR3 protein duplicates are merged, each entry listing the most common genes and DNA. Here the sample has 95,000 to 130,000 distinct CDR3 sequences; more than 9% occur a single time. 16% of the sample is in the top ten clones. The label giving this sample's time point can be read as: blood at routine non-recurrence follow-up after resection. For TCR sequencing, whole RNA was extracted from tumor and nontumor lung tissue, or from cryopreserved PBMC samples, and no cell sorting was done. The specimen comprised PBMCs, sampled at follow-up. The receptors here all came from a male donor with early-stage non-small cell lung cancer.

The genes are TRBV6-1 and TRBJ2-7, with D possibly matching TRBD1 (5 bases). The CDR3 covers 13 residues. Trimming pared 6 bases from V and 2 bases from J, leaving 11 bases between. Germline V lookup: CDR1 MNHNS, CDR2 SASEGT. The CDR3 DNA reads TGTGCCAGCAGGACAGACTTAACCTACGAGCAGTACTTC. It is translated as CASRTDLTYEQYF.

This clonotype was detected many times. Here the CDR3 DNA reads TGTGCCAGCAGCCTTCGTACTACTCCCCTCCACTTT. Its translation: CASSLRTTPLHF. This chain connects TRBV7-2 to TRBJ1-6, with D unresolved. This CDR3 has 12 amino acids. The germline gives CDR1 SGHTA, CDR2 FQGNSA. With 5 bases removed from V and 13 bases from J, the gap between germline ends came to 12 bases.

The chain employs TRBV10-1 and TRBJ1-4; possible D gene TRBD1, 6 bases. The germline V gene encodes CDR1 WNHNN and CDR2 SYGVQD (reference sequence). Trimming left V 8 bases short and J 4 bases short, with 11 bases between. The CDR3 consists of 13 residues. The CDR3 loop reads CASQGPNNEKLFF. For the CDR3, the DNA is TGCGCCAGCCAGGGGCCGAATAATGAAAAACTGTTTTTT.

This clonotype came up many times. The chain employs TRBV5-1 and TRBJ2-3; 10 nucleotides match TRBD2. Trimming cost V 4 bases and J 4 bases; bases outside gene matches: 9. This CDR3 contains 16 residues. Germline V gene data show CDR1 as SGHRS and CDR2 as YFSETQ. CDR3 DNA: TGCGCCAGCAGCCCTCCCAGCGGGGGGGCCGCAGATACGCAGTATTTT. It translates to CASSPPSGGAADTQYF.

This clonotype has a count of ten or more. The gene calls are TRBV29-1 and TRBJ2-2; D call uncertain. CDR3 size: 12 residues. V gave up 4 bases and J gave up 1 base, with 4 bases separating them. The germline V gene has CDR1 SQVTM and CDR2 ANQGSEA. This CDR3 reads CSVGQNTGELFF. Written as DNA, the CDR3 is TGCAGCGTTGGACAGAACACCGGGGAGCTGTTTTTT.

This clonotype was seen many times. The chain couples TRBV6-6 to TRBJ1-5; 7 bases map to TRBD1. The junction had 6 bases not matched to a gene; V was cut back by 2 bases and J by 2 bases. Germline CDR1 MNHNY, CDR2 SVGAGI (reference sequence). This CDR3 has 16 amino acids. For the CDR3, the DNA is TGTGCCAGCAGTTACCCCAGACAGGGAGGCAATCAGCCCCAGCATTTT. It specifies CASSYPRQGGNQPQHF.

CDR3 region: CASSPDGARNTEAFF. The CDR3 DNA follows: TGTGCCAGCAGCCCAGACGGAGCCCGAAACACTGAAGCTTTCTTT. The chain couples TRBV5-6 to TRBJ1-1; the D is unclear. Trimming stripped 4 bases from V and 2 bases from J, with 15 bases between. The CDR3 runs to 15 residues. Per the germline V gene, CDR1 is SGHDT and CDR2 is YYEEEE.

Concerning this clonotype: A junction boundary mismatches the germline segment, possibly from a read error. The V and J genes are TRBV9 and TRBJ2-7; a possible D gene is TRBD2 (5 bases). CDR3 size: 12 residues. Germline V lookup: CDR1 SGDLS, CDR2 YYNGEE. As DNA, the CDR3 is TGTGCCAGCAGCGTAGCAGGAGGCGAGCAGCACTTC. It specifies CASSVAGGEQHF.

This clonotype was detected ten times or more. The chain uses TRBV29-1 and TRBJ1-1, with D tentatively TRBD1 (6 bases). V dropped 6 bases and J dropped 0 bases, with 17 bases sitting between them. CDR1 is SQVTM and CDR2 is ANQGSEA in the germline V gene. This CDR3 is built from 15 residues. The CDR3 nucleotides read TGCAGCGTGATGGACAGTGGGGCCATGAACACTGAAGCTTTCTTT. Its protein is CSVMDSGAMNTEAFF.

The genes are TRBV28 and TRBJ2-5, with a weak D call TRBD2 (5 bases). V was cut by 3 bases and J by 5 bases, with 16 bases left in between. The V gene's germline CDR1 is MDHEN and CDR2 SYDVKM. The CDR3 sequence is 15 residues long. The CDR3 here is CASSFSLGKLETQYF. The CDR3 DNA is TGTGCCAGCAGTTTTTCCCTCGGGAAGCTGGAGACCCAGTACTTC.